Listed here is a single TCR beta chain. The data were obtained in a study of blood T cell repertoires in COVID-19. On the study more broadly: Sites across the United States, Italy and Spain contributed samples from acute and convalescent COVID-19. The cDNA or gDNA used as material had been derived from T cells, B-cell-depleted T cells, or PBMCs.

All enrollees were about 18 to 100 years old and from fewer than 25 US areas. Which cohort a participant joined came from the clinical history participants gave. The CDR3 length is 15 residues. The J segment lost 7 bases and the V segment lost 4 bases, leaving 8 bases of the junction unmatched. In germline, CDR1 is MNHEY, CDR2 SMNVEV (reference sequence). TCRdb's copy holds only in-frame clones and misses some; the assay was immunoSEQ multiplex PCR. The sample lists roughly 430,000 clones, 70% to 90% occurring once. The genes are TRBV27 and TRBJ2-1; TRBD1 aligns across 9 bases. Sequencing was done on a sample of PBMCs or T cells enriched from blood (not recorded which). The sequence derives from a woman aged 18 to 35 who had been exposed to COVID-19. The CDR3: CASSSLQGALNEQFF. The CDR3 bases are TGTGCCAGCAGTTCCCTACAGGGGGCGTTGAATGAGCAGTTCTTC.